The 9 T cell receptor beta chains reported below all come from one sample, sequenced in a study of cytomegalovirus exposure and HLA in healthy donors. Some clones are missing from TCRdb's copy, which holds only in-frame ones; the method was immunoSEQ multiplex PCR. The repertoire holds 85,000 to 95,000 clones, with 95% to 98% as singletons. Sequences were obtained from PBMCs. The receptors here all came from a man younger than 35 in good health and CMV-seronegative.

This sequence joins TRBV18 and TRBJ1-1; 8 bases agree with TRBD1. The germline V gene has CDR1 KGHSH and CDR2 LQKENI. The CDR3 spans 15 residues. V dropped 4 bases and J dropped 0; count of bases not matched to a gene: 4. DNA for the CDR3: TGTGCCAGCTCACTGGGACAGGTTATGAACACTGAAGCTTTCTTT. Protein sequence: CASSLGQVMNTEAFF. The complete variable domain, with remaining parts taken from reference TRBV18 and TRBJ1-1, reads NAGVMQNPRHLVRRRGQEARLRCSPMKGHSHVYWYRQLPEEGLKFMVYLQKENIIDESGMPKERFSAEFPKEGPSILRIQQVVRGDSAAYFCASSLGQVMNTEAFFGQGTRLTVV.

The chain combines TRBV25-1 with TRBJ2-1, with no clear D. This CDR3 contains 11 residues. Germline lookup yields CDR1 MGHDK and CDR2 SYGVNS. The V and J ends lost 8 bases and 8 bases respectively, with 10 bases between them. The CDR3 DNA reads as TGTGCCAGCGTGAAGGAGTATGAGCAGTTCTTC. It yields the protein CASVKEYEQFF.

CDR3 nucleotide sequence: TGTGCCAGCAGCTCCCGGACCGGGGATGCCCAGTACTTC. Translation: CASSSRTGDAQYF. The V and J genes are TRBV11-3 and TRBJ2-5; maybe TRBD2 (5 bases). Deletions cut 4 bases from V and 9 bases from J, with 15 bases between. The CDR3 length is 13 residues. Per the germline V gene, CDR1 is SGHNT and CDR2 is YENEEA.

J is TRBJ2-3 and V is TRBV6-4, with 7 bases that match TRBD2. Germline lookup yields CDR1 MRHNA and CDR2 SNTAGT. The CDR3 spans 14 residues. After removal of 3 bases from V and 2 bases from J, the junction contained 2 bases not matched to a gene. CDR3 region: CASSEQRDTDTQYF. Here the CDR3 DNA reads TGTGCCAGCAGTGAACAGCGGGACACAGATACGCAGTATTTT.

V gene TRBV10-1 combines with J gene TRBJ2-1, with TRBD1 matching 7 bases. CDR1 and CDR2 (germline): WNHNN, SYGVQD (reference sequence). The length of the CDR3 is 12 residues. With 5 bases clipped from V and 11 bases from J, the junction kept 6 bases outside the gene matches. CDR3 nucleotide sequence: TGCGCCAGCAGTACCGGGACAGCGAAGCAGTTCTTC. It codes for CASSTGTAKQFF.

This chain uses TRBV5-1 with TRBJ2-1, with D possibly TRBD2 on 5 matching bases. Per germline, CDR1 SGHRS and CDR2 YFSETQ. V dropped 5 bases and J dropped 9 bases, with 12 bases sitting between them. There are 12 residues in the CDR3. In DNA, the CDR3 is TGCGCCAGCAGGTACGGAGAGGGTGAGCAGTTCTTC. Protein: CASRYGEGEQFF.

This clone showed up just once. V usage is TRBV9 and J usage is TRBJ2-3; D is unclear. Germline V CDR1 and CDR2: SGDLS, YYNGEE. The CDR3 sequence is 12 residues long. The V gene lost 1 base and the J gene lost 3 bases, with 3 bases spanning the gap. Here the CDR3 DNA reads TGTGCCAGCAGCGTAACAACAGATACGCAGTATTTT. Translating it yields CASSVTTDTQYF.

The chain uses TRBV27 and TRBJ2-7; TRBD2 aligns across 13 bases. Germline CDR1 and CDR2: MNHEY and SMNVEV (reference sequence). Trimming cost V 5 bases and J 13 bases; bases outside gene matches: 14. CDR3 length: 15 residues. The DNA for the CDR3 is TGTGCCAGCAGTCCCCCTCACGGACTAGCGGGAGACACCTACTTC. This sequence encodes CASSPPHGLAGDTYF.

The chain uses TRBV9 and TRBJ2-3, with 7 bases that match TRBD2. Trimming cost V 0 bases and J 5 bases; bases outside gene matches: 6. The germline V gene has CDR1 SGDLS and CDR2 YYNGEE. The CDR3 contains 15 residues. The CDR3 loop is CASSVGGGHGDTQYF. In DNA form, the CDR3 reads TGTGCCAGCAGCGTAGGGGGAGGGCATGGAGATACGCAGTATTTT.